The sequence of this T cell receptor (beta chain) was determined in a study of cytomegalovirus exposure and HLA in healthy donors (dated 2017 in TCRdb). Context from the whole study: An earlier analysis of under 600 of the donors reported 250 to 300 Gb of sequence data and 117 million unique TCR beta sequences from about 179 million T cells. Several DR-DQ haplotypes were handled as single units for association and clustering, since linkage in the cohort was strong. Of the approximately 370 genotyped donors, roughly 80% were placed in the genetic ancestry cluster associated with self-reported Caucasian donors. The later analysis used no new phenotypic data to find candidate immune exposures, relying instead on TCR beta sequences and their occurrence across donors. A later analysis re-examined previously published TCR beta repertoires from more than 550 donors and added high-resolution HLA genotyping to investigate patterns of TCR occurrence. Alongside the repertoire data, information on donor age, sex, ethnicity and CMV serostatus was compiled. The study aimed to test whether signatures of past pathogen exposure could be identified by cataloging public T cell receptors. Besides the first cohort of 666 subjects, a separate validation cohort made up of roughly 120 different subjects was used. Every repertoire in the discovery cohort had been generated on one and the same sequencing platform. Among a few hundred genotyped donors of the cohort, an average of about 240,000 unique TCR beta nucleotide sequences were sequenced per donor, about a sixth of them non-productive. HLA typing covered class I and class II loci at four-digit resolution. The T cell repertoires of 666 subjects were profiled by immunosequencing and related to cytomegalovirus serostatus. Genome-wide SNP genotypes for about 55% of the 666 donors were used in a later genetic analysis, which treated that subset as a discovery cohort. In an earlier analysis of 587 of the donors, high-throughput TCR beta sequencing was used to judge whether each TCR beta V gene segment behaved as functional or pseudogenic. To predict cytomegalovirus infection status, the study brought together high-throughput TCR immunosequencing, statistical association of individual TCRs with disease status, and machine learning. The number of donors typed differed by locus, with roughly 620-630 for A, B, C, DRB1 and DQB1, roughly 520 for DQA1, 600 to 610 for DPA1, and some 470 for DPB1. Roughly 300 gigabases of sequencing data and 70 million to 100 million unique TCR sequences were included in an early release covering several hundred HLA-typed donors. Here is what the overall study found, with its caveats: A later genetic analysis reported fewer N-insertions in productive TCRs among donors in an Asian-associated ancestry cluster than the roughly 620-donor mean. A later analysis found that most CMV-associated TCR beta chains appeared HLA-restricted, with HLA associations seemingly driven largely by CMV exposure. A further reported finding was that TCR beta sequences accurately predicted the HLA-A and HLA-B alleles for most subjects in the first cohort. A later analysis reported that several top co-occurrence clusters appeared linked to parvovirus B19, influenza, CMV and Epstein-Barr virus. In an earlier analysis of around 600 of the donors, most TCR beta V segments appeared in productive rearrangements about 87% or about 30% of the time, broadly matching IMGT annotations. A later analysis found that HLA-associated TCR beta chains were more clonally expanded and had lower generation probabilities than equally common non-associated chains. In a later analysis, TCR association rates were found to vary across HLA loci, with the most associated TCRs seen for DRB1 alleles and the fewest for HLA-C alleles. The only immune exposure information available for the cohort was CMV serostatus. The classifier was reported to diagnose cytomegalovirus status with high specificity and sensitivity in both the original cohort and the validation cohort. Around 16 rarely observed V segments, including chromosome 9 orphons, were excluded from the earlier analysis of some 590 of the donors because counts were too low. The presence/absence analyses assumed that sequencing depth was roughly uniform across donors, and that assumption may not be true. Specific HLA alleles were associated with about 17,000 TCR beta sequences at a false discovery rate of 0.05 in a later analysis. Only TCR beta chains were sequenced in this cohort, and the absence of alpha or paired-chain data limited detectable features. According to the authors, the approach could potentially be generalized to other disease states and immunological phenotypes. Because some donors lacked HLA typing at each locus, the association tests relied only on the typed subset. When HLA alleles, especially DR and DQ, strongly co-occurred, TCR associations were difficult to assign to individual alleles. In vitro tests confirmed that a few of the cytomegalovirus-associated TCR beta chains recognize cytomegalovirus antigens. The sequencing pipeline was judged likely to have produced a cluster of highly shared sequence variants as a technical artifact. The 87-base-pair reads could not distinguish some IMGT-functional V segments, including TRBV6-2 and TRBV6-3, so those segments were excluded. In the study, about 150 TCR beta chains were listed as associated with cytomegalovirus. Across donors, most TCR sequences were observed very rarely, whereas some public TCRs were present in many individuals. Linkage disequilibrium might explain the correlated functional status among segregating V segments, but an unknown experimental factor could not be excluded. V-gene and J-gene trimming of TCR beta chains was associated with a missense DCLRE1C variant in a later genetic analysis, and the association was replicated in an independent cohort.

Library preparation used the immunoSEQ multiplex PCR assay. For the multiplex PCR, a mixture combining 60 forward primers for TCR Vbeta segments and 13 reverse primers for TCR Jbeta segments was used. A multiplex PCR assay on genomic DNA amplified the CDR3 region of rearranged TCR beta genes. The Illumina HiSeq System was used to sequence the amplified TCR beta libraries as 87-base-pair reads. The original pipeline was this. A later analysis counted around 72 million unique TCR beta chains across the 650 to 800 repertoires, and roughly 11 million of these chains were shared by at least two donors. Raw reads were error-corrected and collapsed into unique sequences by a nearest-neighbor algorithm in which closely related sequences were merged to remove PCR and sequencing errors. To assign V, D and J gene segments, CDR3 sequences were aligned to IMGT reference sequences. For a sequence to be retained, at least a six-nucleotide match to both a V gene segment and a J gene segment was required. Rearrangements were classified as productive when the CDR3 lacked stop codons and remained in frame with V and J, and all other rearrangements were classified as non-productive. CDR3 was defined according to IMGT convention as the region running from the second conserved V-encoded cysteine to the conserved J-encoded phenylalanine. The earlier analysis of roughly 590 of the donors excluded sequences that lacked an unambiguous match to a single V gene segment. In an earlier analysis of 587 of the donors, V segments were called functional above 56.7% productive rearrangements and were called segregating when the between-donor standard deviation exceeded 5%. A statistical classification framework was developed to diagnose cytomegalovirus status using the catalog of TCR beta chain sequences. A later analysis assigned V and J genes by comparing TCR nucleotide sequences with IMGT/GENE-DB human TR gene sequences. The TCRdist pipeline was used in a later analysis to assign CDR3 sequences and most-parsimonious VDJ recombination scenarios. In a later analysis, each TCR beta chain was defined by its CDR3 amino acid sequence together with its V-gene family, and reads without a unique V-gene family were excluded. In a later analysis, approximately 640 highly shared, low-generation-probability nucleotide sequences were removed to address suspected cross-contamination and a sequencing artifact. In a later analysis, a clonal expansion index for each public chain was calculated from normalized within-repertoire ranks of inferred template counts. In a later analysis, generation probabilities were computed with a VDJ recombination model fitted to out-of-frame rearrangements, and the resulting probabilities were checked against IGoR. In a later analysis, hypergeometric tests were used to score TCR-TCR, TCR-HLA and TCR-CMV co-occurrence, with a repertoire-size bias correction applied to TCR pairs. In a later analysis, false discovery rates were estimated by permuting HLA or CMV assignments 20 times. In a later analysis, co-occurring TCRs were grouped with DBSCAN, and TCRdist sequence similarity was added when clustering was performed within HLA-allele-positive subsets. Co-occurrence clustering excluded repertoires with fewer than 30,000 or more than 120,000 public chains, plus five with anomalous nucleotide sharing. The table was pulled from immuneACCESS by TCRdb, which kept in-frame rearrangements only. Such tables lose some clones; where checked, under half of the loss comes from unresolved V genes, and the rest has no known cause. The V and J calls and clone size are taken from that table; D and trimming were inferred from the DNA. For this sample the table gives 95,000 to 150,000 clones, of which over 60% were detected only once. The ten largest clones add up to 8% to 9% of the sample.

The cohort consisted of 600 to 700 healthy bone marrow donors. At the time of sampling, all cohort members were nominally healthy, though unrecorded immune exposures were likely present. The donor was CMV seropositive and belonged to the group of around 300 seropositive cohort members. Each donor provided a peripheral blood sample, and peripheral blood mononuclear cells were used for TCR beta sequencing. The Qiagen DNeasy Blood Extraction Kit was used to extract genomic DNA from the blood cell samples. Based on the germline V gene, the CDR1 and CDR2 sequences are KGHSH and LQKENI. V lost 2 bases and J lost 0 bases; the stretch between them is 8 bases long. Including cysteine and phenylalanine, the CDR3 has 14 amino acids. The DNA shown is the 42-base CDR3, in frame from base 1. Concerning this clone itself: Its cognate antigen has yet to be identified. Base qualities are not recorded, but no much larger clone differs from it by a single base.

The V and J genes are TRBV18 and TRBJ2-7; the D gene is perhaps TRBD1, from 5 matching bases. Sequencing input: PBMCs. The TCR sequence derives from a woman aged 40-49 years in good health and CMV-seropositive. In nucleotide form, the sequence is TGTGCCAGCTCACCAGACAGCAGCTCCTACGAGCAGTACTTC. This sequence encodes CASSPDSSSYEQYF.